The entry that follows covers one T cell receptor beta chain sequence. CDR1 and CDR2 (germline): LGHDT, YNNKEL (reference sequence). The junction had 11 bases not matched to a gene; V was cut back by 5 bases and J by 5 bases. The CDR3 contains 16 residues. The data were taken from a study of control samples from healthy donors and cancer patients. Sequencing was performed with immunoSEQ multiplex PCR; in TCRdb, only in-frame clones are kept and a portion is missing. The profile covers 150,000 to 200,000 clones, with almost 90% appearing a single time and around 5% taken by the ten largest. The sample comprised blood. The V gene is TRBV3-1 (or the pseudogene TRBV3-2), the J gene TRBJ2-5; 10 positions match TRBD2. This receptor was obtained from a young woman in good health. DNA for the CDR3: TGTGCCAGCAGCGCCAGCGGGGGGGCCAGTCGGGAGACCCAGTACTTC. This codes for CASSASGGASRETQYF.